The rows below give T cell receptor beta chains drawn from one sample of a study of identifying expanded T cells in peripheral blood. The protocol was immunoSEQ multiplex PCR, while the TCRdb copy is restricted to in-frame clones and leaves out a portion. Of some 120,000 clones in the sample, 84% were seen once. Sequenced input: blood. Source of these receptors: a person between 18 and 69 years old in good health. The CDR3 runs from the conserved cysteine through the conserved F or W. D genes are given only for firm matches. Some rows mark clone size as missing; the rest say once, few, many or name a class of expanded clone.

TRBV7-2	TRBJ2-1	NA	NA	TGTGCCAGCAGCTTCTCGCCCGGGGCAGGAGGTCCCAATGAGCAGTTCTTC	CASSFSPGAGGPNEQFF
TRBV18	TRBJ1-3	few	NA	TGTGCCAGCTCACCACCGTACCACTCTGGAAACACCATATATTTT	CASSPPYHSGNTIYF
TRBV2	TRBJ2-5	NA	NA	TGTGCCAGCAGTGGGTCAGATACCTCTCTTATTGAGACCCAGTACTTC	CASSGSDTSLIETQYF
TRBV6-5	TRBJ1-3	few	TRBD1	TGTGCCAGCAGAACGGGACAGTTCTCTGGAAACACCATATATTTT	CASRTGQFSGNTIYF
TRBV18	TRBJ1-2	NA	NA	TGTGCCAGCTCACCGGGTGTGAGTACTGGCTACACCTTC	CASSPGVSTGYTF
TRBV19	TRBJ1-4	NA	NA	TGTGCCAGTAGTATCGCAGGGACCTCTGAAAAACTGTTTTTT	CASSIAGTSEKLFF
TRBV5-1	TRBJ2-2	NA	NA	TGCGCCAGCAGCTTCTCGGGTCCCCATCGCACGAACACCGGGGAGCTGTTTTTT	CASSFSGPHRTNTGELFF
TRBV6-1	TRBJ1-2	once	NA	TGTGCCAGCAGTGGGGATCCTACCTATGGCTACACCTTC	CASSGDPTYGYTF
TRBV18	TRBJ1-3	NA	TRBD1	TGTGCCAGCTCACCCGGGACAGGGAGGTTGGCGACTGGAAACACCATATATTTT	CASSPGTGRLATGNTIYF
TRBV6-6	TRBJ2-7	once	NA	TGTGCCACCTCACGCGGGGTACCGGGCGAGCAGTACTTC	CATSRGVPGEQYF
TRBV5-1	TRBJ1-1	NA	NA	TGCGCCAGCCAATGGAGGGGGGGCACTGAAGCTTTCTTT	CASQWRGGTEAFF
TRBV19	TRBJ1-5	NA	TRBD1	TGTGCCAGTAGGGGACAGACTCAGCCCCAGCATTTT	CASRGQTQPQHF
TRBV4-3	TRBJ1-1	once	NA	TGCGCCAGCAGCCAAGAGTTCGCGGCAGGGAGTAGGGCTTTCTTT	CASSQEFAAGSRAFF
TRBV12-5	TRBJ2-7	NA	NA	TGTGCTAGTGGTTTGGCCCCCACCGACAGGAGAATGGGCGAGCAGTACTTC	CASGLAPTDRRMGEQYF
TRBV15	TRBJ1-3	once	NA	TGTGCCACCAGCAGAGTAGTCAGCAACACCATATATTTT	CATSRVVSNTIYF
TRBV5-1	TRBJ1-4	NA	NA	TGCGCCAGCAGAAAGAGGGGCAGGGATGAGGAAAAACTGTTTTTT	CASRKRGRDEEKLFF
TRBV4-3	TRBJ2-1	NA	NA	TGCGCCAGCAGCCAAGATCGTACAGGGATTTCCTACAATGAGCAGTTCTTC	CASSQDRTGISYNEQFF
TRBV6-1	TRBJ2-3	NA	NA	TGTGCCAGCAGTGATCGCCAGGGCCGGGATACGCAGTATTTT	CASSDRQGRDTQYF
TRBV5-4	TRBJ2-5	NA	NA	TGTGCCAGCAGCTCCGGGACTGAAGAGACCCAGTACTTC	CASSSGTEETQYF
TRBV4-1	TRBJ2-4	NA	TRBD1	TGCGCCAGCAGCCAAGATCCAGGGACAGGGGCTTTAGCCAAAAACATTCAGTACTTC	CASSQDPGTGALAKNIQYF
TRBV10-2	TRBJ2-1	NA	TRBD2	TGCGCCAGCAGTGAGCTTAGAGGCGGGGGGCCCTACAATGAGCAGTTCTTC	CASSELRGGGPYNEQFF
TRBV19	TRBJ1-6	NA	TRBD1	TGTGCCACCGAGGGGACAGGGGTATCACCCCTCCACTTT	CATEGTGVSPLHF
TRBV4-3	TRBJ2-6	few	TRBD1	TGCGCCAGCAGCCCAAGCGAGACAGGGCCCTCTGGGGCCAACGTCCTGACTTTC	CASSPSETGPSGANVLTF
TRBV6-5	TRBJ1-2	NA	NA	TGTGCCAGCAGCCCCTCGTCCGGACGCTTCTATGGCTACACCTTC	CASSPSSGRFYGYTF
TRBV7-3	TRBJ1-6	NA	TRBD1	TGTGCCAGCAGCTCACAGGGGGCCCCCAATTCACCCCTCCACTTT	CASSSQGAPNSPLHF
TRBV19	TRBJ1-5	NA	NA	TGTGCCACCAGGGATTACAATCAGCCCCAGCATTTT	CATRDYNQPQHF
TRBV6-5	TRBJ1-1	NA	NA	TGTGCCAGCAGGGTGGGGGGATACTCCCCCACTGAAGCTTTCTTT	CASRVGGYSPTEAFF
TRBV18	TRBJ2-7	NA	NA	TGTGCCAGCTCCCCGGACCTCTCCTACGAGCAGTACTTC	CASSPDLSYEQYF
TRBV16	TRBJ1-1	NA	TRBD1	TGTGCCAGCAGCCAATCTCGACAGGGGAATGTTGCTTTCTTT	CASSQSRQGNVAFF
TRBV4-1	TRBJ1-1	NA	NA	TGCGCCAGCAGTTCGGTAGGAGGACAACGGACAGTGAGGGCTTTCTTT	CASSSVGGQRTVRAFF